This paragraph reports one TCR beta chain. One end of the junction varies from germline; a read error may be responsible. RNA was extracted from bulk tissue without any cell sorting. Chemotherapy-naive patients with new lung cancer underwent thoracic surgery in China, August–late 2014. This record comes from a study of tumor and adjacent non-tumor tissue in lung cancer. Overall study: On average, productive TCRbeta reads reached about 4.17 million per sample.

Three rounds of nested PCR, following a modified ARM-PCR protocol, produced the TCRbeta library. MiXCR was run by TCRdb on the multiplex PCR reads, yielding one entry per CDR3 protein. The sample includes 60,000 to 95,000 distinct CDR3 sequences, over 70% of them seen just once. This CDR3 has 15 amino acids. Looked up from germline, CDR1 is MNHEY and CDR2 is SVGAGI. The rearrangement links TRBV6-5 to TRBJ2-3; 7 positions match TRBD2. The sequence was collected from a woman between 50 and 59 years old with non-small cell lung cancer. Specimen: lung tumor tissue. CDR3 DNA: TGTGACAGCACCCTGGTCGCGGGAGCAATCGATACGCAGTATTTT. This gives the protein CDSTLVAGAIDTQYF.